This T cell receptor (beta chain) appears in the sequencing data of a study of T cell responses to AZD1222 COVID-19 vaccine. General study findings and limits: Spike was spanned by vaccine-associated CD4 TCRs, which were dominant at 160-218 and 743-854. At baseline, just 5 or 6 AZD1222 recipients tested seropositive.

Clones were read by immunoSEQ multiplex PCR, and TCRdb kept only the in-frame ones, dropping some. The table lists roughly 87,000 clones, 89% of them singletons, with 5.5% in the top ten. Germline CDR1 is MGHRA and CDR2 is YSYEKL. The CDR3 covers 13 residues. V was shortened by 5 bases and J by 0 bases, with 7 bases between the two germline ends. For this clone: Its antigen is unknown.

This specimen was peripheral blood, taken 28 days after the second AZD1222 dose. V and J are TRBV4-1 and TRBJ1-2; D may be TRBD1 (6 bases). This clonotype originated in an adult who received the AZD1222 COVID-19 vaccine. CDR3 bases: TGCGCCAGCAGCAGGGGGGCTAACTATGGCTACACCTTC. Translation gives CASSRGANYGYTF.